What follows are 10 T cell receptor beta chains derived from one specimen sequenced in a study of T cells in Graves' hyperthyroidism and ophthalmopathy. Researchers took RNA transcripts and amplified the TCR beta CDR3 regions from them. An initial round of RT-PCR targeting the TCR CDR3 relied on the HTBI primer set. In TCRdb, the multiplex PCR reads were re-called with MiXCR into one record per CDR3 protein. The sample includes roughly 380,000 distinct CDR3 sequences, approximately 13% of them seen just once. Sample: blood. The receptors here all came from a man younger than 40 with Graves' hyperthyroidism that later progressed to Graves' ophthalmopathy.

This chain joins TRBV20-1 and TRBJ2-7; no reliable D call. Germline V gives CDR1 DFQATT, CDR2 SNEGSKA (reference sequence). The V and J ends lost 1 base and 2 bases respectively, with 9 bases between them. The CDR3 has 13 residues. CDR3 in DNA: TGCAGTGCTAGAGTAGCCCTCCCCTACGAGCAGTACTTC. As protein: CSARVALPYEQYF.

This clonotype appeared a few times. This chain connects TRBV5-5 to TRBJ1-2, with TRBD1 matching over 8 bases. This CDR3 is 14 amino acids long. V dropped 0 bases and J dropped 4; count of bases not matched to a gene: 2. Germline assignment: CDR1 SGHKS and CDR2 YYEKEE (reference sequence). The CDR3 sequence: CASSLAGQVYGYTF. The CDR3 DNA reads TGTGCCAGCAGCTTGGCGGGACAGGTCTATGGCTACACCTTC.

This clonotype was seen a handful of times. The gene calls are TRBV7-9 and TRBJ2-7; D not resolved. The germline gives CDR1 SEHNR, CDR2 FQNEAQ (reference sequence). This CDR3 contains 13 residues. Trimming removed 2 bases at V and 0 bases at J, with 5 bases between. The CDR3 DNA reads as TGTGCCAGCAGCTTACAATACTCCTACGAGCAGTACTTC. It translates to CASSLQYSYEQYF.

This clonotype came up many times. The DNA of the CDR3 is TGTGCCAGCACCCGCCGGGGCAGGGCCGAAAAACTGTTTTTT. It specifies CASTRRGRAEKLFF. J is TRBJ1-4 and V is TRBV7-9, with TRBD1 as a possible D gene (5 bases). Germline loops: CDR1 SEHNR, CDR2 FQNEAQ (reference sequence). V was cut by 7 bases and J by 8 bases, with 17 bases left in between. The CDR3 loop spans 14 amino acids.

The genes are TRBV20-1 and TRBJ2-7; D uncertain. V was trimmed by 7 bases and J by 3 bases, leaving 13 bases between them. Germline V gene sequence: CDR1 DFQATT, CDR2 SNEGSKA (reference sequence). The CDR3 contains 12 residues. Here the CDR3 reads CSVGGKVYEQYF. The CDR3 region has the DNA TGCAGTGTAGGTGGGAAGGTCTACGAGCAGTACTTC.

This clonotype was seen a few times. The gene calls are TRBV13 and TRBJ2-3, with D perhaps being TRBD1 or TRBD2 (5 bases each). V gave up 6 bases and J gave up 5 bases, with 18 bases separating them. The CDR3 has 15 residues. CDR1 is PRHDT and CDR2 is FYEKMQ in the germline V gene (reference sequence). The CDR3 spells CASRLSGTRGDTQYF. Here the CDR3 DNA reads TGTGCCAGCAGGCTCTCAGGGACCCGCGGAGATACGCAGTATTTT.

This clonotype came up a few times. The chain recombines TRBV5-1 with TRBJ2-7; D tentatively fits TRBD1 or TRBD2 (5 bases each). Germline lookup yields CDR1 SGHRS and CDR2 YFSETQ. The CDR3 has 15 residues. The ends were cut back, 4 bases at V and 0 bases at J, with 14 bases in the middle. This CDR3 reads CASSIGTLSSYEQYF. CDR3 coding DNA: TGCGCCAGCAGCATAGGGACCTTAAGCTCCTACGAGCAGTACTTC. The complete variable domain, with remaining parts taken from reference TRBV5-1 and TRBJ2-7, reads KAGVTQTPRYLIKTRGQQVTLSCSPISGHRSVSWYQQTPGQGLQFLFEYFSETQRNKGNFPGRFSGRQFSNSRSEMNVSTLELGDSALYLCASSIGTLSSYEQYFGPGTRLTVT.

This clonotype came up many times. The rearrangement links TRBV11-2 to TRBJ2-1, with TRBD1 matching 9 bases. Germline V lookup: CDR1 SGHAT, CDR2 FQNNGV. The CDR3 is 16 amino acids. V shed 5 bases and J 9 bases; nucleotides not matched to a gene: 14. The CDR3 DNA follows: TGTGCCAGCAGCCTGACCGGGACAGGGTTATTAGTTGAGCAGTTCTTC. Translated: CASSLTGTGLLVEQFF.

This chain links TRBV12-3 or TRBV12-4 with TRBJ2-7, with 8 bases that match TRBD2. The CDR3 has 13 amino acids. Losses at the gene ends were 5 bases for V and 8 bases for J; bases not matched to a gene: 8. As DNA, the CDR3 is TGTGCCAGCAGTCGAAATACTAGCGGAAAGCAGTACTTC. Protein sequence: CASSRNTSGKQYF.

Regarding this clonotype: One junction end disagrees with the germline gene, perhaps due to a read error. This chain joins TRBV18 and TRBJ2-7, with D possibly TRBD2 on 5 matching bases. Germline CDR1 KGHSH, CDR2 LQKENI. CDR3 size: 13 residues. This CDR3 is CAGSLDRRWEQYF. The DNA of the CDR3 is TGTGCCGGCTCACTGGACCGGAGGTGGGAGCAGTACTTC.